The 27 T cell receptor beta chains listed next were all sequenced from one sample in a study of identical twins. TCRdb redid the calling of the 5' RACE reads with MiXCR, one entry per CDR3 protein. The sample carries hundreds of thousands of distinct CDR3 sequences, about 14% recorded once. Sequenced material: memory (CD45RO+) T cells sorted from blood. The receptors come from a young woman in good health.

This clonotype was seen only a few times. The chain links TRBV6-2 or TRBV6-3 to TRBJ2-1; possible D gene TRBD2, 6 bases. The CDR3 runs to 17 residues. The V gene's germline CDR1 is MNHEY and CDR2 SVGEGT. Trimming shortened V by 5 bases and J by 7 bases, and 24 bases separated the two germline ends. CDR3: CASSPPLSGRFINEQFF. The CDR3 nucleotides are TGTGCCAGCAGTCCCCCTCTGAGCGGGCGGTTCATAAATGAGCAGTTCTTC.

This clonotype was seen more than once but under ten times. The chain links TRBV12-3 or TRBV12-4 to TRBJ1-1; 7 bases map to TRBD1. The CDR3 has 14 amino acids. V was clipped by 6 bases and J by 8 bases; unmatched bases: 12. CDR3: CASSDREGESEAFF. In nucleotides, the CDR3 is TGTGCCAGCAGCGACAGGGAGGGGGAGTCGGAAGCTTTCTTT.

This chain joins TRBV7-9 and TRBJ2-1; 8 nucleotides line up with TRBD2. The CDR3 spans 14 residues. With V trimmed by 7 bases and J by 2 bases, 4 bases remained unmatched. Germline lookup yields CDR1 SEHNR and CDR2 FQNEAQ (reference sequence). The CDR3 loop is CASNGGATYNEQFF. CDR3 sequence (DNA): TGTGCCAGCAACGGGGGGGCCACCTACAATGAGCAGTTCTTC.

The V call is TRBV7-8, the J call TRBJ2-5; D not resolved. Germline lookup yields CDR1 SGHVS and CDR2 FQNEAQ. The CDR3 consists of 14 residues. The V end lost 4 bases, the J end lost 10 bases, and 19 bases lay between the germline ends. CDR3 region: CASSSPSTAQNQYF. The CDR3 DNA reads TGTGCCAGCAGCTCCCCCTCGACCGCACAGAACCAGTACTTC.

This clonotype was detected only a few times. The rearrangement links TRBV5-1 to TRBJ1-1; D is ambiguous. Germline CDR1 is SGHRS and CDR2 is YFSETQ. V lost 4 bases and J lost 1, with 8 bases in between. This CDR3 contains 13 residues. The CDR3 DNA is TGCGCCAGCAGCCGGAGTGAGAACACTGAAGCTTTCTTT. It translates to CASSRSENTEAFF.

This rearrangement joins TRBV7-8 to TRBJ2-2; 7 bases are a match to TRBD2. CDR1 SGHVS and CDR2 FQNEAQ come from the germline V gene. The J segment lost 7 bases and the V segment lost 4 bases, leaving 9 bases of the junction unmatched. The CDR3 loop spans 15 amino acids. The CDR3 sequence: CASSSTSARDGELFF. CDR3 DNA sequence: TGTGCCAGCAGCTCCACTAGCGCCAGGGACGGGGAGCTGTTTTTT.

The chain employs TRBV5-1 and TRBJ1-2; no reliable D call. The germline gives CDR1 SGHRS, CDR2 YFSETQ. CDR3 length: 15 amino acids. V was pared by 2 bases and J by 0 bases, with 11 bases between. The CDR3 bases are TGCGCCAGCAGCTTAGAGCTTAGAGCTAACTATGGCTACACCTTC. Protein product: CASSLELRANYGYTF. The complete variable domain, with remaining parts taken from reference TRBV5-1 and TRBJ1-2, reads KAGVTQTPRYLIKTRGQQVTLSCSPISGHRSVSWYQQTPGQGLQFLFEYFSETQRNKGNFPGRFSGRQFSNSRSEMNVSTLELGDSALYLCASSLELRANYGYTFGSGTRLTVV.

This clonotype has only a few counts. The V gene is TRBV28, the J gene TRBJ1-4, with D possibly matching TRBD1 (6 bases). V was pared by 4 bases and J by 8 bases, with 11 bases between. The germline V gene encodes CDR1 MDHEN and CDR2 SYDVKM. The CDR3 is made up of 13 amino acids. The CDR3 coding sequence is TGTGCCAGCAGTTGGGGGCCGGGAGAAAAACTGTTTTTT. It specifies CASSWGPGEKLFF.

This CDR3 reads CASSSSRGIEVTEAFF. The CDR3 DNA is TGCGCCAGCAGCTCCTCCAGGGGAATTGAGGTAACTGAAGCTTTCTTT. V is TRBV5-1 and J is TRBJ1-1; tentatively, D is TRBD1 (6 bases). Trimming shortened V by 3 bases and J by 5 bases, and 20 bases separated the two germline ends. This CDR3 spans 16 amino acids. The germline V gene encodes CDR1 SGHRS and CDR2 YFSETQ.

The DNA for the CDR3 is TGTGCCAGCAGCCAAGTATTGGGGCTGATCACCGGGGAGCTGTTTTTT. This sequence encodes CASSQVLGLITGELFF. The chain joins TRBV4-2 to TRBJ2-2, with D tentatively TRBD1 (5 bases). Trimming cost V 1 base and J 4 bases, with 13 bases left between them. Germline lookup yields CDR1 LGHNA and CDR2 YNFKEQ. There are 16 residues in the CDR3.

The chain recombines TRBV20-1 with TRBJ2-3, with a weak D call TRBD2 (6 bases). The CDR3 has 15 residues. Germline V gives CDR1 DFQATT, CDR2 SNEGSKA (reference sequence). V lost 6 bases and J 2 bases, leaving 18 bases between the germline ends. CDR3 loop: CSAPKPSDYTDTQYF. CDR3 nucleotides: TGCAGTGCCCCAAAACCTAGCGACTACACAGATACGCAGTATTTT.

This clonotype has just a few counts. The gene calls are TRBV3-1 and TRBJ1-2, with D possibly being TRBD1 (5 bases). Trimming removed 5 bases at V and 3 bases at J, with 13 bases between. This CDR3 region has 14 residues. The germline V gene encodes CDR1 LGHDT and CDR2 YNNKEL (reference sequence). CDR3 in DNA: TGTGCCAGCAGCACGGCAGGGATGCACTATGGCTACACCTTC. Protein sequence: CASSTAGMHYGYTF.

The gene calls are TRBV7-9 and TRBJ1-2, with TRBD1 identical over 8 bases. Germline CDR1 SEHNR, CDR2 FQNEAQ (reference sequence). The CDR3 is made up of 14 amino acids. V was pared by 11 bases and J by 4 bases, with 12 bases of the junction left unmatched. For the CDR3, the DNA is TGTGCCGGCTCCGGGACAGGAGGTAGCTATGGCTACACCTTC. This translates into CAGSGTGGSYGYTF.

In this sample, this clonotype turned up a few times. The rearrangement uses TRBV20-1 and TRBJ2-1, with 10 positions matching TRBD1. The CDR3 sequence is 15 residues long. Trimming removed 3 bases from V and 7 bases from J; junction bases left unmatched: 9. The germline CDR1 and CDR2 sequences are DFQATT and SNEGSKA (reference sequence). The CDR3 DNA is TGCAGTGCTAGGTACGGGACAGGGGAAGGAAATGAGCAGTTCTTC. Translated: CSARYGTGEGNEQFF.

The chain has TRBV7-8 and TRBJ1-5; D not certain. Germline V lookup: CDR1 SGHVS, CDR2 FQNEAQ. The CDR3 is 15 residues long. Trimming removed 1 base at V and 3 bases at J, with 10 bases between. CDR3 region: CASSLVNGFNQPQHF. For the CDR3, the DNA is TGTGCCAGCAGCTTAGTTAACGGCTTCAATCAGCCCCAGCATTTT.

V gene TRBV20-1 combines with J gene TRBJ2-1, with D perhaps matching TRBD2 (5 bases). With 0 bases removed from V and 4 bases from J, the gap between germline ends came to 13 bases. CDR3 length: 15 residues. Germline CDR1 reads DFQATT; CDR2 reads SNEGSKA (reference sequence). CDR3: CSAREEARLYNEQFF. The CDR3 nucleotides read TGCAGTGCTAGAGAGGAGGCTAGACTTTACAATGAGCAGTTCTTC.

V and J are TRBV5-1 and TRBJ2-7, with 10 nucleotides matching TRBD2. The trim removed 2 bases at V and 5 bases at J, leaving 4 bases unmatched. The CDR3 is 14 amino acids. Germline lookup yields CDR1 SGHRS and CDR2 YFSETQ. The CDR3 DNA reads TGCGCCAGCAGCTTTCTAGCGGGAGCCGACGAGCAGTACTTC. It yields the protein CASSFLAGADEQYF. The whole variable domain, filled in from reference TRBV5-1 and TRBJ2-7, reads KAGVTQTPRYLIKTRGQQVTLSCSPISGHRSVSWYQQTPGQGLQFLFEYFSETQRNKGNFPGRFSGRQFSNSRSEMNVSTLELGDSALYLCASSFLAGADEQYFGPGTRLTVT.

In this sample, this clonotype turned up many times. This chain joins TRBV6-6 and TRBJ2-7; TRBD2 agrees at 9 bases. This CDR3 region has 13 residues. V trimming: 2 bases; J trimming: 4 bases; junction bases outside the gene matches: 0. Germline lookup yields CDR1 MNHNY and CDR2 SVGAGI (reference sequence). For the CDR3, the DNA is TGTGCCAGCAGTTACACTAGCGGGTACGAGCAGTACTTC. Amino acids: CASSYTSGYEQYF.

This chain uses TRBV9 with TRBJ1-2; D gene unclear. The CDR3 consists of 14 residues. Germline CDR1 and CDR2: SGDLS and YYNGEE. Trimming took off 6 bases at V and 5 bases at J, with 17 bases between the two ends. The chain's CDR3 is CASTPPSPGYGYTF. The CDR3 nucleotides read TGTGCCAGCACCCCCCCCAGCCCCGGATATGGCTACACCTTC.

This clonotype was counted only a few times. The rearrangement links TRBV6-5 to TRBJ2-3; no definite D call. The CDR3 has 14 residues. V lost 0 bases, J lost 3 bases, and 7 bases lay in between. The germline gives CDR1 MNHEY, CDR2 SVGAGI. In DNA, the CDR3 is TGTGCCAGCAGTTACTCAGGCAGAACAGATACGCAGTATTTT. Amino acid sequence: CASSYSGRTDTQYF.

The rearrangement joins TRBV5-1 to TRBJ1-1; D not certain. The CDR3 has 13 amino acids. CDR1 and CDR2 (germline): SGHRS, YFSETQ. The V end lost 3 bases, the J end lost 0 bases, and 6 bases lay between the germline ends. This CDR3 is CASSYNVNTEAFF. The CDR3 nucleotides are TGCGCCAGCAGCTATAACGTGAACACTGAAGCTTTCTTT. Full variable domain (rest looked up from reference TRBV5-1 and TRBJ1-1): KAGVTQTPRYLIKTRGQQVTLSCSPISGHRSVSWYQQTPGQGLQFLFEYFSETQRNKGNFPGRFSGRQFSNSRSEMNVSTLELGDSALYLCASSYNVNTEAFFGQGTRLTVV.

This clonotype was observed a handful of times. The V and J genes are TRBV3-1 and TRBJ1-6, with a weak D call TRBD1 (6 bases). The CDR3 is 14 amino acids. Trimming removed 4 bases from V and 10 bases from J, with 14 bases in between. Germline CDR1 and CDR2: LGHDT and YNNKEL (reference sequence). The CDR3 region is CASSRGGVGSPLHF. The CDR3 DNA follows: TGTGCCAGCAGCCGAGGGGGGGTCGGGTCACCCCTCCACTTT.

The chain uses TRBV7-9 and TRBJ1-5, with D perhaps matching TRBD1 (5 bases). Trimming stripped 0 bases from V and 6 bases from J, with 12 bases between. The V gene's germline CDR1 is SEHNR and CDR2 FQNEAQ (reference sequence). The CDR3 runs 15 residues. Written as DNA, the CDR3 is TGTGCCAGCAGCTTAGCGGGACTACCGTCTCAGCCCCAGCATTTT. It translates to CASSLAGLPSQPQHF.

The table lists this clonotype with a count of one. This chain links TRBV12-3 or TRBV12-4 with TRBJ2-7; D remains ambiguous. Trimming cost V 1 base and J 0 bases, with 10 bases left between them. The CDR3 consists of 15 residues. The CDR3 bases are TGTGCCAGCAGTTTAGGGGAAGCCAGCTCCTACGAGCAGTACTTC. Translating it yields CASSLGEASSYEQYF.

V usage is TRBV7-6 and J usage is TRBJ1-2; D gene uncertain. This CDR3 has 12 amino acids. Trimming cost V 4 bases and J 8 bases, with 11 bases left between them. Germline-derived CDR1 and CDR2 are SGHVS and FNYEAQ. In DNA, the CDR3 is TGTGCCAGCAGCTCGGACGTAGGGGGCTACACCTTC. Its protein product is CASSSDVGGYTF.

This clonotype has only a few counts. The chain joins TRBV3-1 to TRBJ2-2; tentatively, D is TRBD2 (5 bases). In germline, CDR1 is LGHDT, CDR2 YNNKEL (reference sequence). V lost 7 bases to trimming and J lost 2 bases, with 14 bases between them. The CDR3 consists of 15 residues. CDR3 sequence: CASTTPGTNTGELFF. In DNA form, the CDR3 reads TGTGCCAGCACCACTCCGGGAACTAACACCGGGGAGCTGTTTTTT.

This clonotype was seen many times. The chain carries TRBV12-3 or TRBV12-4 and TRBJ1-6; 10 nucleotides agree with TRBD1. V shed 6 bases and J 8 bases; nucleotides not matched to a gene: 4. The CDR3 covers 14 residues. The CDR3 reads CASRGTGEDSPLHF. For the CDR3, the DNA is TGTGCCAGCAGGGGGACAGGGGAAGATTCACCCCTCCACTTT.